The clone carrying this T cell receptor (beta chain) occurred a few times. What it recognizes is unknown. Using CD45RO/CCR7/CD25/CD127/CD95/CD27, CD4+ naive, central memory, regulatory and stem cell-like memory cells were sorted. Sequenced material consisted of expressed TCRB transcripts (all of the isolated RNA was reverse transcribed). Produced via immunoSEQ multiplex PCR; TCRdb's table is partial and in-frame only. This table holds some 190,000 clones, about 7.9% found once. The data stem from a study of beta chain features in type 1 diabetes. Study conclusions and caveats: The naive, central memory and Treg TCRB repertoires looked more alike in patients than they did in healthy donors. A moderate, significant TCRB CDR3 shortening appeared in type 1 diabetes across four CD4+ subsets.

V shed 0 bases, J shed 0 bases, and the junction held 2 bases outside the gene matches. The germline CDR1 and CDR2 sequences are MNHEY and SVGAGI. The CDR3 length is 15 residues. This receptor was obtained from a man aged 18 to 29 with type 1 diabetes. This chain joins TRBV6-5 and TRBJ2-7; TRBD1 agrees at 7 bases. The sequencing input was central memory CD4+ T cells from blood. The CDR3 DNA reads as TGTGCCAGCAGTTACTCAGGGGGCCCCTCCTACGAGCAGTACTTC. Protein product: CASSYSGGPSYEQYF.